Each of the 25 T cell receptor beta chains below was sequenced from the same sample in a study of blood T cell repertoires in COVID-19. Here immunoSEQ multiplex PCR was the method, and the copy in TCRdb shows in-frame clones only, minus some. The repertoire holds around 64,000 clones, with roughly 93% as singletons. The sample taken for sequencing was peripheral blood. These receptor sequences come from a human donor in a cohort sampled during active COVID-19.

The genes are TRBV5-4 and TRBJ2-3; 7 bases align to TRBD2. The CDR3 is 14 residues long. Germline CDR1 SGHNT, CDR2 YYREEE (reference sequence). J was trimmed by 3 bases and V by 4 bases; bases with no gene match: 5. CDR3 in DNA: TGTGCCAGCAGCCCCGGACTAGGAACAGATACGCAGTATTTT. Encoded protein: CASSPGLGTDTQYF.

The chain carries TRBV11-2 and TRBJ2-5; no clear D gene. Germline CDR1 reads SGHAT; CDR2 reads FQNNGV. This CDR3 spans 13 amino acids. Trimming removed 5 bases from V and 4 bases from J, with 11 bases in between. Here the CDR3 reads CASSAWSGETQYF. In DNA, the CDR3 is TGTGCCAGCAGCGCGTGGTCAGGAGAGACCCAGTACTTC.

This clone was detected a few times. The rearrangement joins TRBV10-1 to TRBJ2-7, with a tentative D call TRBD1 (6 bases). CDR1 and CDR2 (germline): WNHNN, SYGVQD (reference sequence). V was trimmed by 2 bases and J by 3 bases, leaving 17 bases between them. CDR3 size: 16 residues. The chain's CDR3 is CASSETQGSRRYEQYF. The CDR3 DNA sequence: TGCGCCAGCAGTGAGACCCAGGGGTCGAGGCGCTACGAGCAGTACTTC.

The rearrangement joins TRBV7-2 to TRBJ2-7; TRBD2 matches at 7 bases. This CDR3 has 15 amino acids. After removal of 5 bases from V and 3 bases from J, the junction contained 10 bases not matched to a gene. Germline V gene lookup returns CDR1 SGHTA and CDR2 FQGNSA. Here the CDR3 reads CASSNRPGGNYEQYF. In DNA, the CDR3 is TGTGCCAGCAGCAACCGGCCCGGGGGGAACTACGAGCAGTACTTC.

This clone was counted between two and nine times. The rearrangement joins TRBV29-1 to TRBJ2-7; tentative D call: TRBD2 (5 bases). V dropped 7 bases and J dropped 0 bases, with 16 bases sitting between them. Germline values: CDR1 SQVTM, CDR2 ANQGSEA. The CDR3 covers 14 residues. The CDR3 loop is CSAGAMGDSYEQYF. The CDR3 DNA sequence: TGCAGCGCCGGAGCTATGGGAGACTCCTACGAGCAGTACTTC.

This clone occurred once. The V and J genes are TRBV6-1 and TRBJ2-3; possible D gene TRBD2, 6 bases. The CDR3 has 15 residues. Germline assignment: CDR1 MNHNS and CDR2 SASEGT. V was clipped by 2 bases and J by 6 bases, with 15 bases between them. The CDR3 nucleotides read TGTGCCAGCAGTGAACTTACAGCGGGCCGGGATACGCAGTATTTT. Its protein product is CASSELTAGRDTQYF.

V gene TRBV5-1 combines with J gene TRBJ2-7, with 9 positions matching TRBD1. This CDR3 spans 14 amino acids. The V gene's germline CDR1 is SGHRS and CDR2 YFSETQ. V gave up 3 bases and J gave up 3 bases; unmatched junction bases: 4. The CDR3 coding sequence is TGCGCCAGCAGCTCCTCGACAGGGGGCTACGAGCAGTACTTC. Translation gives CASSSSTGGYEQYF.

This chain links TRBV2 with TRBJ2-1, with D perhaps TRBD1 (5 bases). The V gene lost 6 bases and the J gene lost 9 bases, with 15 bases spanning the gap. This CDR3 has 13 residues. Germline CDR1 SNHLY, CDR2 FYNNEI. CDR3 DNA sequence: TGTGCCAGCAGCGTCCAGGGCGATGGTGAGCAGTTCTTC. Translation: CASSVQGDGEQFF.

The chain carries TRBV6-5 and TRBJ2-3, with D possibly being TRBD2 (6 bases). This CDR3 is 12 amino acids long. The germline CDR1 and CDR2 sequences are MNHEY and SVGAGI. Deletions cut 6 bases from V and 8 bases from J, with 12 bases between. The CDR3 protein is CASSRSGGTQYF. Here the CDR3 DNA reads TGTGCCAGCAGCCGCTCCGGGGGTACGCAGTATTTT.

The sample holds one count of this clone. V usage is TRBV18 and J usage is TRBJ2-1; 16 positions match TRBD2. V shed 3 bases, J shed 7 bases, and the junction held 0 bases outside the gene matches. The CDR3 consists of 15 residues. Germline lookup yields CDR1 KGHSH and CDR2 LQKENI. The CDR3 bases are TGTGCCAGCTCACCGGGACTAGCGGGAGGGAATGAGCAGTTCTTC. It specifies CASSPGLAGGNEQFF.

This clone was found once. CDR3 residues: CASSEVSVIKPQHF. The DNA for the CDR3 is TGTGCCAGCAGTGAAGTTAGCGTCATCAAGCCCCAGCATTTT. The chain employs TRBV6-1 and TRBJ1-5; D is uncertain. Trimming shortened V by 1 base and J by 8 bases, and 12 bases separated the two germline ends. The CDR3 spans 14 residues. Germline CDR1 reads MNHNS; CDR2 reads SASEGT.

V and J are TRBV6-6 and TRBJ2-1, with TRBD1 matching 9 bases. Germline trimming cut 8 bases from V and 6 bases from J; bases unmatched to any gene: 5. The CDR3 has 13 residues. CDR1 and CDR2 from the germline V gene are MNHNY and SVGAGI (reference sequence). The CDR3 region is CASVQGAFNEQFF. CDR3 sequence (DNA): TGTGCCAGCGTACAGGGGGCCTTCAATGAGCAGTTCTTC.

The chain has TRBV6-5 and TRBJ1-5, with D tentatively TRBD1 (5 bases). V lost 5 bases and J 7 bases, leaving 12 bases between the germline ends. The CDR3 is 13 amino acids. Germline CDR1 MNHEY, CDR2 SVGAGI. The CDR3 DNA reads as TGTGCCAGCAGTATCTCAGGGTCACAGCCCCAGCATTTT. Protein: CASSISGSQPQHF.

CDR3 sequence reads: CASSLSTGHPNTGELFF. CDR3 nucleotides: TGTGCCAGCAGCCTATCAACTGGACATCCGAACACCGGGGAGCTGTTTTTT. The gene calls are TRBV5-5 and TRBJ2-2, with D perhaps matching TRBD1 (5 bases). This CDR3 is built from 17 residues. V lost 4 bases and J lost 0, with 16 bases in between. Germline V lookup: CDR1 SGHKS, CDR2 YYEKEE (reference sequence). Together with reference TRBV5-5 and TRBJ2-2, the CDR3 gives the full variable domain: DAGVTQSPTHLIKTRGQQVTLRCSPISGHKSVSWYQQVLGQGPQFIFQYYEKEERGRGNFPDRFSARQFPNYSSELNVNALLLGDSALYLCASSLSTGHPNTGELFFGEGSRLTVL.

V and J are TRBV7-9 and TRBJ1-1, with D maybe TRBD1 (5 bases). V gave up 5 bases and J gave up 6 bases, with 16 bases separating them. Per the germline V gene, CDR1 is SEHNR and CDR2 is FQNEAQ (reference sequence). There are 14 residues in the CDR3. The CDR3 here is CASSPSGGSAEAFF. DNA for the CDR3: TGTGCCAGCAGCCCATCGGGGGGAAGCGCTGAAGCTTTCTTT.

The chain combines TRBV4-1 with TRBJ1-4, with a weak D call TRBD1 (5 bases). Trimming took off 5 bases at V and 5 bases at J, with 18 bases between the two ends. CDR1 is MGHRA and CDR2 is YSYEKL in the germline V gene. This CDR3 has 16 amino acids. The CDR3 reads CASSEAGDRSNEKLFF. In nucleotides, the CDR3 is TGCGCCAGCAGCGAAGCAGGCGACAGAAGCAATGAAAAACTGTTTTTT.

CDR3 sequence: CASGRDGNTIYF. The CDR3 DNA reads TGTGCCAGCGGCAGGGATGGAAACACCATATATTTT. The genes are TRBV12-3 or TRBV12-4 and TRBJ1-3; TRBD1 might be the D (5 bases). The CDR3 runs 12 residues. The V end lost 8 bases, the J end lost 3 bases, and 8 bases lay between the germline ends.

The gene calls are TRBV28 and TRBJ2-2, with a weak D call TRBD1 (5 bases). The CDR3 runs to 17 residues. Germline V gives CDR1 MDHEN, CDR2 SYDVKM. Trimming cost V 6 bases and J 6 bases, with 23 bases left between them. The CDR3 DNA is TGTGCCAGCAGCCCCTTGAAGGCAGGGCTTAGGGCCGGGGAGCTGTTTTTT. The encoded protein is CASSPLKAGLRAGELFF.

This chain joins TRBV5-1 and TRBJ2-3; 9 bases align to TRBD1. Unmatched junction bases numbered 6, after V lost 3 bases and J lost 4 bases. The CDR3 totals 15 residues. Germline-derived CDR1 and CDR2 are SGHRS and YFSETQ. CDR3: CASSSRDREADTQYF. CDR3 sequence (DNA): TGCGCCAGCAGCTCCCGGGACAGGGAGGCAGATACGCAGTATTTT.

The V call is TRBV5-1, the J call TRBJ2-3; 11 bases fit TRBD2. Germline CDR1 is SGHRS and CDR2 is YFSETQ. V dropped 2 bases and J dropped 4; count of bases not matched to a gene: 3. The CDR3 runs to 15 residues. CDR3 sequence reads: CASSLLAGDADTQYF. CDR3 nucleotide sequence: TGCGCCAGCAGCTTACTAGCGGGAGACGCAGATACGCAGTATTTT.

In its sample, this clone was seen a few times. V and J are TRBV14 and TRBJ2-7; D gene ambiguous. The V gene's germline CDR1 is SGHDN and CDR2 FVKESK. V gave up 0 bases and J gave up 6 bases, with 3 bases separating them. The CDR3 is 11 residues long. CDR3 residues: CASSQDFEQYF. The CDR3 region has the DNA TGTGCCAGCAGCCAAGACTTCGAGCAGTACTTC.

CDR3 DNA: TGTGCCAGCAGCCAAGATGTCGTGGGCTATACCTACTGCAATGAGCAGTTCTTC. Translation gives CASSQDVVGYTYCNEQFF. This chain links TRBV3-1 (or the pseudogene TRBV3-2) with TRBJ2-1, with unresolved D. Deletions cut 0 bases from V and 6 bases from J, with 21 bases between. CDR3 length equals 18 residues. CDR1 and CDR2 from the germline V gene are LGHDT and YNNKEL (reference sequence).

The chain recombines TRBV5-1 with TRBJ2-2; D possibly corresponds to TRBD2 (6 bases). Germline V gene lookup returns CDR1 SGHRS and CDR2 YFSETQ. This CDR3 contains 15 residues. Trimming left V 0 bases short and J 6 bases short, with 12 bases between. CDR3 sequence: CASSLVREFAGELFF. CDR3 coding DNA: TGCGCCAGCAGCTTGGTACGGGAGTTCGCCGGGGAGCTGTTTTTT.

In its sample, this clone was seen a few times. The chain carries TRBV29-1 and TRBJ1-1; possible D gene TRBD1, 5 bases. This CDR3 comprises 11 residues. Germline V gives CDR1 SQVTM, CDR2 ANQGSEA. The germline V and J ends were trimmed by 7 bases and 6 bases, with 12 bases remaining between them. The CDR3 region is CSGQGIAEAFF. As DNA, the CDR3 is TGCAGCGGTCAGGGAATCGCTGAAGCTTTCTTT.

The chain couples TRBV5-1 to TRBJ2-5, with 8 nucleotides matching TRBD1. The CDR3 contains 14 residues. Unmatched junction bases numbered 7, after V lost 4 bases and J lost 5 bases. Germline CDR1 and CDR2: SGHRS and YFSETQ. Here the CDR3 reads CASSPGGGLETQYF. CDR3 nucleotide sequence: TGCGCCAGCAGCCCAGGGGGCGGTTTGGAGACCCAGTACTTC.